The entry that follows covers one T cell receptor beta chain sequence. This clonotype was picked up a small number of times. Its specific antigen is unknown. No much larger clonotype is one base removed from it; base qualities were not supplied. These data come from a study of response to subunit inactivated influenza vaccine (dated by TCRdb to between 2017 and 2018). As for the study more broadly: Deep quantitative T cell receptor repertoire profiling was used in the study to track responses to a trivalent subunit inactivated influenza vaccine. The full study reports these points: The authors proposed that each seasonal influenza vaccination may bring in only a limited number of new T cells.

V has 2 bases trimmed and J has 0 bases trimmed; junction bases matching no gene number 7. The germline V gene encodes CDR1 LNHNV and CDR2 YYDKDF (reference sequence). Its CDR3 holds 17 amino acids, cysteine through phenylalanine. The entry retains the CDR3 DNA only, 51 bases that are in frame from base 1. Libraries were made using RT-PCR. Sequencing took place on an Illumina HiSeq 2500. Starting from the raw public reads, TCRdb applied fastp trimming at Q25, assembled clones with MiXCR and retained in-frame beta chains. Merged by CDR3 protein, the rows form single entries marked with the most common genes and DNA. The sample profile shows hundreds of thousands of distinct CDR3 sequences; approximately 17% of them were found once. 11% of the sample comes from the top ten.

The input for sequencing was PBMCs from blood, taken approximately 5 days after vaccination. This clonotype was obtained from a man aged 45 to 65 who received an inactivated influenza vaccine. Donor details come from another sample of the same person, matched by shared clones. The chain couples TRBV15 to TRBJ2-1, and TRBD1 aligns with 7 junction nucleotides. Read as DNA, the sequence is TGTGCCACCAGCAGACTCCCCAGGGGGAGCTCCTACAATGAGCAGTTCTTC. The resulting protein is CATSRLPRGSSYNEQFF.